These T cell receptor beta chains were read from a single sample in a study of neurological immune-mediated disorders. TCRdb passed the 5' RACE reads through MiXCR, listing each CDR3 protein once. The sample records more than 50,000 distinct CDR3 sequences, 4% to 6% being singletons. Material: PBMCs. The source is a woman aged 30 to 39 with multiple sclerosis. The CDR3 runs from the conserved cysteine through the conserved F or W. A D gene is named only where the DNA matches it firmly. Clone size is not always given. Where it is, it says once, few, many or a class for expanded clones.

many | . | TRBJ1-1 | 16 | TRBV3-1 | CASSQLPGQRNTEAFF | TGTGCCAGCAGCCAGCTCCCGGGACAACGGAACACTGAAGCTTTCTTT
many | TRBD2 | TRBJ2-1 | 16 | TRBV20-1 | CSAPTGLAGTYNEQFF | TGCAGTGCTCCCACCGGACTAGCGGGGACCTACAATGAGCAGTTCTTC
many | TRBD1 | TRBJ2-2 | 15 | TRBV3-1 | CASLHRGLGTGELFF | TGTGCCAGTCTCCACAGGGGGCTGGGCACCGGGGAGCTGTTTTTT
many | . | TRBJ1-6 | 12 | TRBV5-1 | CASSLEGSPLHF | TGCGCCAGCAGCTTGGAGGGTTCACCCCTCCACTTT
many | TRBD1 | TRBJ1-1 | 12 | TRBV7-9 | CASSFDRGEAFF | TGTGCCAGCAGCTTCGACAGGGGTGAAGCTTTCTTT
many | . | TRBJ2-3 | 14 | TRBV6-5 | CASSRDRSTDTQYF | TGTGCCAGCAGCAGGGACCGAAGCACAGATACGCAGTATTTT
many | TRBD2 | TRBJ2-1 | 15 | TRBV11-1 | CASSPAGGPGNEQFF | TGTGCCAGCAGCCCCGCGGGGGGGCCGGGCAATGAGCAGTTCTTC
many | . | TRBJ2-1 | 13 | TRBV7-3 | CASSNQRDNEQFF | TGTGCCAGCAGCAACCAGAGGGACAATGAGCAGTTCTTC
many | . | TRBJ1-1 | 15 | TRBV5-1 | CASSLETGPATEAFF | TGCGCCAGCAGCTTGGAGACGGGGCCGGCCACTGAAGCTTTCTTT
many | . | TRBJ1-2 | 15 | TRBV20-1 | CSARAWVGQGRGYTF | TGCAGTGCTAGGGCCTGGGTAGGGCAGGGCAGAGGCTACACCTTC
. | . | TRBJ2-3 | 14 | TRBV7-9 | CASSTGGSTDTQYF | TGTGCCAGCAGCACTGGGGGAAGCACAGATACGCAGTATTTT
many | . | TRBJ2-1 | 14 | TRBV15 | CATSRERSYNEQFF | TGTGCCACCAGCAGAGAACGGTCATACAATGAGCAGTTCTTC
many | . | TRBJ2-3 | 11 | TRBV20-1 | CSAKSSDTQYF | TGCAGTGCCAAATCCAGTGATACGCAGTATTTT
many | TRBD1 | TRBJ2-7 | 14 | TRBV11-2 | CASSIDRGRYEQYF | TGTGCCAGCAGCATCGACAGGGGCCGCTACGAGCAGTACTTC
. | . | TRBJ1-1 | 14 | TRBV5-1 | CASSIEGRNTEAFF | TGCGCCAGCAGCATAGAGGGCCGGAACACTGAAGCTTTCTTT